The clone carrying this T cell receptor beta chain has only one observation. Profiling relied on immunoSEQ multiplex PCR, and the TCRdb table lists in-frame clones only, not all of them. The data hold about 110,000 clones, with roughly 82% observed a single time. The CDR3 runs to 18 residues. The junction had 3 bases not matched to a gene; V was cut back by 2 bases and J by 0 bases. Germline values: CDR1 SGHVS, CDR2 FNYEAQ. This record belongs to a study of blood T cell repertoires in COVID-19. Background on the study: The United States, Italy and Spain provided the acute and convalescent COVID-19 samples. T cells, B-cell-depleted T cells, or PBMCs provided the cDNA or gDNA that served as material.

Material for sequencing was peripheral blood. V usage is TRBV7-6 and J usage is TRBJ2-2, with 13 bases matching TRBD2. The TCR originated in a woman aged 80 or older with active or convalescent COVID-19. Here the CDR3 DNA reads TGTGCCAGCAGCTTAACAGGACTAGCGGGAGCGAACACCGGGGAGCTGTTTTTT. Translation gives CASSLTGLAGANTGELFF. Full variable domain (outside the CDR3, taken from reference TRBV7-6 and TRBJ2-2): GAGVSQSPRYKVTKRGQDVALRCDPISGHVSLYWYRQALGQGPEFLTYFNYEAQQDKSGLPNDRFSAERPEGSISTLTIQRTEQRDSAMYRCASSLTGLAGANTGELFFGEGSRLTVL.